The clone carrying this T cell receptor (beta chain) has just one count. As yet, its antigen is unknown. This sample was taken from a study of cytomegalovirus exposure and HLA in healthy donors. PCR primers comprised 60 Vbeta and 13 Jbeta primers. Libraries were prepared by immunoSEQ multiplex PCR; TCRdb keeps only in-frame clonotypes and omits some of them. Altogether around 150,000 clones are present, 60% to 80% being singletons, with the ten largest covering about 2.2%. CDR3 length: 14 amino acids. Germline CDR1 SNHLY, CDR2 FYNNEI. The ends were cut back, 8 bases at V and 1 base at J, with 11 bases in the middle. Whole-study findings and limits: An Asian-associated ancestry cluster reportedly showed fewer N-insertions than the approximately 690-donor mean in a later analysis. Analysis performed later showed TCR beta chains linked to HLA being more clonally expanded than equally common others.

The V and J genes are TRBV2 and TRBJ2-2; D remains ambiguous. The sample taken for sequencing was PBMCs. This receptor was taken from a man aged 30 to 39 in good health and CMV-seronegative. CDR3 residues: CASETELNTGELFF. The CDR3 DNA follows: TGTGCCAGCGAAACGGAGTTGAACACCGGGGAGCTGTTTTTT.